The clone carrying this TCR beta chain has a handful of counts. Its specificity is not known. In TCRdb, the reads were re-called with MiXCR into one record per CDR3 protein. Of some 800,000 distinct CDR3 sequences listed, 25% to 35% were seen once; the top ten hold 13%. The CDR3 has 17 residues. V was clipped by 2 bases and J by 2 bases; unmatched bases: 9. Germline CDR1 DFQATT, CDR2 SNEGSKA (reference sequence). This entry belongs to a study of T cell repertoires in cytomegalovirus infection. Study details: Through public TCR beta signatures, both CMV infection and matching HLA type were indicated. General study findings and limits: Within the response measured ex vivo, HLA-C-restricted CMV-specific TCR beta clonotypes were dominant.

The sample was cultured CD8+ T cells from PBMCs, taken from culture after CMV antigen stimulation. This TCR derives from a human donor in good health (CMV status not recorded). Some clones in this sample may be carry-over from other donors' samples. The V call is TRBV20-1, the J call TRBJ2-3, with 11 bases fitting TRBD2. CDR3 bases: TGCAGTGCTAGATCTGGCATAGCGGGGGGGCCCACAGATACGCAGTATTTT. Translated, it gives CSARSGIAGGPTDTQYF.